This TCR beta chain was found in a study of vaccination and CD4 T cells after COVID-19. Study-wide context: From HCoV-229E, HCoV-OC43, HCoV-NL63 and SARS-CoV-2, overlapping spike peptides were used to stimulate the cells.

Once obtained from cultured CD4+ T cells, the DNA was sequenced using the Oncomine TCR Beta short-read assay. TCRdb reanalysed the PCR reads using MiXCR and keeps one entry per CDR3 protein. The top ten hold around 9% of the sample, which has about 21,000 distinct CDR3 sequences, roughly three fifths seen once. Points on this clonotype: Its antigen is still unknown.

Treatment described: approximately 9-day PBMC culture with coronavirus spike peptide pools or control peptides (ViraFEST assay). Per germline, CDR1 LNHDA and CDR2 SQIVND (reference sequence). V lost 6 bases to trimming and J lost 9 bases, with 18 bases between them. CDR3 length: 15 residues. The study's findings and limits: Reactive clonotype counts went from median approximately 23 after infection to approximately 38 after vaccination, nonsignificantly.

The receptor was isolated from a human donor who had recovered from COVID-19. The genes are TRBV19 and TRBJ1-6, with no clear D. This specimen was CD4+ T cells from blood, cultured in vitro, taken after SARS-CoV-2 vaccination. CDR3 coding DNA: TGTGCCAGTAGCCCCCCTGGACGGTATGGTTCACCCCTCCACTTT. Protein: CASSPPGRYGSPLHF.